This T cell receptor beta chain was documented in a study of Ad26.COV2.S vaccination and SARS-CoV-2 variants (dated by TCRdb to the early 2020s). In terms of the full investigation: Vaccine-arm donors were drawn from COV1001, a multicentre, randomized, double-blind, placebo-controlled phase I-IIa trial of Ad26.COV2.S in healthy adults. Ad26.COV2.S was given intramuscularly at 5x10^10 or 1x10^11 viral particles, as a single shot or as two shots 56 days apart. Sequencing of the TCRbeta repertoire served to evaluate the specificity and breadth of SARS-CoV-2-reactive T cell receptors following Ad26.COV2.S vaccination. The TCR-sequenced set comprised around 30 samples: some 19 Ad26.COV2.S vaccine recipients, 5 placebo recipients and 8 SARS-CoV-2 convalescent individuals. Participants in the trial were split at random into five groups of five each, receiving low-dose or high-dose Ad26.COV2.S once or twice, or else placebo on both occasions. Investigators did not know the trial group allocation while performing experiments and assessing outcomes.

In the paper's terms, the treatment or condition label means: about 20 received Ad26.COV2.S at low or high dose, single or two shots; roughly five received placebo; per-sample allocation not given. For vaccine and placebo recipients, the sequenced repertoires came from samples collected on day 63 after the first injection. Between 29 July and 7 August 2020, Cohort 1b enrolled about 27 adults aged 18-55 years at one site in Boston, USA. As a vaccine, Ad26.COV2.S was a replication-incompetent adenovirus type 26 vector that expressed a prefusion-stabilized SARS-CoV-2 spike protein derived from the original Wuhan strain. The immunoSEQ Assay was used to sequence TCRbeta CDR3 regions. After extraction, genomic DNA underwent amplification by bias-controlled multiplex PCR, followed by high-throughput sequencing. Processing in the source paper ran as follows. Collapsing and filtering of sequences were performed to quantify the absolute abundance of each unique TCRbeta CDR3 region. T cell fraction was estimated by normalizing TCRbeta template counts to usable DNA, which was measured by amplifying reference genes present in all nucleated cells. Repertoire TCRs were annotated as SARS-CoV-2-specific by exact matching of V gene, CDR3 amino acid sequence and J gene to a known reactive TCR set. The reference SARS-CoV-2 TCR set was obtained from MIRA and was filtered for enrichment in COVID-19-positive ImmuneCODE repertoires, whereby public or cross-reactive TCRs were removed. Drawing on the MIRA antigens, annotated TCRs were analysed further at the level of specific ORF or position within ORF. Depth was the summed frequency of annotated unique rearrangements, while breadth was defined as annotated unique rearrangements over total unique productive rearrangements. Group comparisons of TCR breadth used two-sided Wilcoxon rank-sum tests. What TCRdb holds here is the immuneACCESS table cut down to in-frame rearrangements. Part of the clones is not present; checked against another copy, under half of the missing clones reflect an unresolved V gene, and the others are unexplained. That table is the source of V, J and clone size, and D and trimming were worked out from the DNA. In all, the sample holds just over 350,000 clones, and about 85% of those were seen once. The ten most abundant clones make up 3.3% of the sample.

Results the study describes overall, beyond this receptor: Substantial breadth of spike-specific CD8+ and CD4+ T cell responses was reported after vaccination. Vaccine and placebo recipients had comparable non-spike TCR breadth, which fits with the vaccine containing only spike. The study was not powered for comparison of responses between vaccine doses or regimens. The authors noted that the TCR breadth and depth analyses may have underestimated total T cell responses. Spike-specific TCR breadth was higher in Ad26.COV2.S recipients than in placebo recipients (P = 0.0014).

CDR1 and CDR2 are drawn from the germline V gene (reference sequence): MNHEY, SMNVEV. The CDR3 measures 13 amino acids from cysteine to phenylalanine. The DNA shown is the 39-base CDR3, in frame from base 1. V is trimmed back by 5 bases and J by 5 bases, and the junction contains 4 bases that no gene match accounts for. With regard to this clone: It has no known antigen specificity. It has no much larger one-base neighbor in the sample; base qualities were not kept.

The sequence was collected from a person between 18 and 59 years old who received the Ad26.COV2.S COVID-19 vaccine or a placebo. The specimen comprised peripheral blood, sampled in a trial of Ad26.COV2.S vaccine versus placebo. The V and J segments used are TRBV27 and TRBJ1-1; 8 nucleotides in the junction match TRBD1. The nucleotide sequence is TGTGCCAGCAGTCTGGGACAGGAAACTGAAGCTTTCTTT. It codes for CASSLGQETEAFF.